These 10 T cell receptor beta chains were sequenced from one sample in a study of cytotoxic CD8 clonotypes in ibrutinib-treated CLL. TCRdb's table, derived via immunoSEQ multiplex PCR, lists solely in-frame clones and lacks some. The table has 150,000 or so clones, about four fifths seen once. This specimen consisted of PBMCs, obtained after 24 months of ibrutinib treatment. The receptors were gathered from a human donor with chronic lymphocytic leukemia.

The gene calls are TRBV28 and TRBJ1-1; no clear D. The length of the CDR3 is 11 residues. The V end lost 5 bases, the J end lost 10 bases, and 11 bases lay between the germline ends. Germline values: CDR1 MDHEN, CDR2 SYDVKM. The CDR3 nucleotides are TGTGCCAGCAGTAAGCGGAGGAGAGCTTTCTTT. Its protein product is CASSKRRRAFF.

The chain is built from TRBV9 and TRBJ2-7; 11 bases are shared with TRBD1. The CDR3 is 16 amino acids. Per the germline V gene, CDR1 is SGDLS and CDR2 is YYNGEE. After removal of 3 bases from V and 8 bases from J, the junction contained 13 bases not matched to a gene. CDR3 coding DNA: TGTGCCAGCAGCGCCTGGGACAGGGGGATATCTAAAAAGCAGTACTTC. It specifies CASSAWDRGISKKQYF. The full variable domain, with the rest looked up from reference TRBV9 and TRBJ2-7, is DSGVTQTPKHLITATGQRVTLRCSPRSGDLSVYWYQQSLDQGLQFLIQYYNGEERAKGNILERFSAQQFPDLHSELNLSSLELGDSALYFCASSAWDRGISKKQYFGPGTRLTVT.

V is TRBV15 and J is TRBJ2-2; 12 positions agree with TRBD1. The CDR3 length is 17 residues. Losses at the gene ends were 5 bases for V and 6 bases for J; bases not matched to a gene: 10. The germline gives CDR1 LNHNV, CDR2 YYDKDF (reference sequence). The CDR3 reads CATSGTTGTGGSGELFF. Written as DNA, the CDR3 is TGTGCCACCAGCGGGACTACCGGGACAGGGGGCTCCGGGGAGCTGTTTTTT. The variable domain in full, with the rest retrieved from reference TRBV15 and TRBJ2-2, is DAMVIQNPRYQVTQFGKPVTLSCSQTLNHNVMYWYQQKSSQAPKLLFHYYDKDFNNEADTPDNFQSRRPNTSFCFLDIRSPGLGDTAMYLCATSGTTGTGGSGELFFGEGSRLTVL.

This chain uses TRBV19 with TRBJ1-3; D remains ambiguous. The germline V gene encodes CDR1 LNHDA and CDR2 SQIVND (reference sequence). The V end lost 10 bases, the J end lost 0 bases, and 16 bases lay between the germline ends. The CDR3 is 15 residues long. The CDR3 DNA reads as TGTGCCACCGATAAAGGCATGAGCTCTGGAAACACCATATATTTT. This sequence encodes CATDKGMSSGNTIYF.

This sequence joins TRBV6-5 and TRBJ1-1, with TRBD1 as a possible D gene (5 bases). The CDR3 covers 12 residues. V gave up 5 bases and J gave up 10 bases, with 14 bases separating them. CDR1 and CDR2 (germline): MNHEY, SVGAGI. The CDR3 nucleotides are TGTGCCAGCAGTCCGACGGGACCTGGAGCTTTCTTT. Encoded protein: CASSPTGPGAFF.

The chain recombines TRBV4-2 with TRBJ2-3; possibly TRBD2 for D (5 bases). The germline V and J ends were trimmed by 0 bases and 6 bases, with 13 bases remaining between them. CDR1 is LGHNA and CDR2 is YNFKEQ in the germline V gene. This CDR3 has 15 amino acids. The chain's CDR3 is CASSQDFREADTQYF. The CDR3 DNA reads as TGTGCCAGCAGCCAAGATTTTCGGGAAGCGGATACGCAGTATTTT.

The rearrangement joins TRBV28 to TRBJ2-3; TRBD1 is a possible D gene (8 bases). Germline V lookup: CDR1 MDHEN, CDR2 SYDVKM. V lost 6 bases, J lost 9 bases, and 28 bases lay in between. The CDR3 extends over 17 amino acids. The CDR3 DNA reads as TGTGCCAGCAGGAAAAGCGGGACAGGTGGGAGAGTGGACACGCAGTATTTT. Translation: CASRKSGTGGRVDTQYF.

The chain employs TRBV28 and TRBJ1-3; D is ambiguous. CDR1 and CDR2 (germline): MDHEN, SYDVKM. V dropped 3 bases and J dropped 4 bases, with 22 bases sitting between them. There are 18 residues in the CDR3. In DNA, the CDR3 is TGTGCCAGCAGTTTGGTGGGGATCTTCGGAGCGTTGGGAAACACCATATATTTT. Protein product: CASSLVGIFGALGNTIYF.

The rearrangement links TRBV29-1 to TRBJ2-5, with D perhaps matching TRBD2 (6 bases). Germline V gene lookup returns CDR1 SQVTM and CDR2 ANQGSEA. The V end was cut by 4 bases, the J end by 2 bases, with 8 bases between. The CDR3 contains 12 residues. The CDR3 DNA reads TGCAGCGTTGGCGGGGCGCAAGAGACCCAGTACTTC. Encoded protein: CSVGGAQETQYF.

This clone was found once. The CDR3 DNA sequence: TGTGCCTGGAGTGTACACAGCTCTGGAAACACCATATATTTT. This codes for CAWSVHSSGNTIYF. The chain links TRBV30 to TRBJ1-3; D gene ambiguous. This CDR3 comprises 14 residues. V lost 0 bases and J 0 bases, leaving 6 bases between the germline ends. The germline gives CDR1 GTSNPN, CDR2 SVGIG (reference sequence).